A selection of T cell receptor beta chains follows, all from one sample in a study of blood T cell repertoires in COVID-19. Here immunoSEQ multiplex PCR was the method, and the copy in TCRdb shows in-frame clones only, minus some. The sample carries some 300,000 clones, 88% recorded once. Sequenced input: PBMCs or T cells enriched from blood (not recorded which). These TCRs come from a woman aged 60-75 years in a cohort exposed to, infected with or recovered from COVID-19 (not recorded which). CDR3s include the opening cysteine and the closing phenylalanine or tryptophan. D genes are given only for firm matches. Clone sizes are given selectively: once, few, many, or a class where the clone is expanded.

J: TRBJ1-1; D: NA; V: TRBV9; size: NA; CDR3: CASSVDVDNTEAFF; DNA: TGTGCCAGCAGCGTAGATGTAGATAACACTGAAGCTTTCTTT
J: TRBJ2-7; D: NA; V: TRBV29-1; size: NA; CDR3: CSVVSGRAYEQYF; DNA: TGCAGCGTTGTATCGGGCAGGGCCTACGAGCAGTACTTC
J: TRBJ2-7; D: NA; V: TRBV18; size: NA; CDR3: CASSGRREMNEQYF; DNA: TGTGCCAGCTCGGGGCGACGGGAGATGAACGAGCAGTACTTC
J: TRBJ2-7; D: TRBD2; V: TRBV18; size: NA; CDR3: CASSPGLGYVEQYF; DNA: TGTGCCAGCTCACCGGGACTAGGGTACGTCGAGCAGTACTTC
J: TRBJ1-4; D: NA; V: TRBV7-9; size: NA; CDR3: CAASAAEKLFF; DNA: TGTGCCGCAAGCGCAGCAGAAAAACTGTTTTTT
J: TRBJ1-1; D: TRBD1; V: TRBV5-1; size: NA; CDR3: CASSPDRGMMNTEAFF; DNA: TGCGCCAGCAGCCCCGACAGGGGTATGATGAACACTGAAGCTTTCTTT
J: TRBJ2-7; D: TRBD2; V: TRBV29-1; size: NA; CDR3: CSVEGGQGTSSYEQYF; DNA: TGCAGCGTTGAGGGGGGTCAGGGGACTAGCTCCTACGAGCAGTACTTC
J: TRBJ2-7; D: TRBD2; V: TRBV9; size: NA; CDR3: CASSLRLAGCREQYF; DNA: TGTGCCAGCAGCCTTAGACTAGCGGGGTGTCGCGAGCAGTACTTC
J: TRBJ1-5; D: TRBD1; V: TRBV28; size: NA; CDR3: CASSFLNYRGRFSNQPQHF; DNA: TGTGCCAGCAGTTTTCTCAACTACAGGGGGCGATTTAGCAATCAGCCCCAGCATTTT
J: TRBJ2-1; D: NA; V: TRBV18; size: NA; CDR3: CASSPVSTSSYNEQFF; DNA: TGTGCCAGCTCACCCGTCTCCACGAGCTCCTACAATGAGCAGTTCTTC
J: TRBJ2-3; D: TRBD1; V: TRBV28; size: NA; CDR3: CASRTGQRIGTDTQYF; DNA: TGTGCCAGCAGGACGGGACAGAGAATTGGCACAGATACGCAGTATTTT
J: TRBJ1-3; D: NA; V: TRBV27; size: once; CDR3: CASSPQAGVSGNTIYF; DNA: TGTGCCAGCAGTCCTCAAGCAGGGGTCTCTGGAAACACCATATATTTT
J: TRBJ2-1; D: TRBD1; V: TRBV19; size: NA; CDR3: CASSTQGAFFEQFF; DNA: TGTGCCAGTAGTACCCAGGGGGCATTTTTTGAGCAGTTCTTC
J: TRBJ2-7; D: NA; V: TRBV4-3; size: NA; CDR3: CASSQSIGNEQYF; DNA: TGCGCCAGCAGCCAAAGCATCGGGAACGAGCAGTACTTC
J: TRBJ1-5; D: NA; V: TRBV19; size: NA; CDR3: CASRRQGGVKGNQPQHF; DNA: TGTGCCAGTAGACGGCAGGGTGGAGTAAAGGGCAATCAGCCCCAGCATTTT
J: TRBJ1-1; D: NA; V: TRBV29-1; size: NA; CDR3: CSVEDSTEAFF; DNA: TGCAGCGTTGAGGACAGCACTGAAGCTTTCTTT
J: TRBJ2-1; D: TRBD1; V: TRBV7-2; size: NA; CDR3: CASSLGDRVRNEQFF; DNA: TGTGCCAGCAGCTTGGGGGACAGGGTACGGAATGAGCAGTTCTTC
J: TRBJ2-7; D: TRBD2; V: TRBV7-9; size: NA; CDR3: CASRASGNEQYF; DNA: TGTGCCAGCAGGGCTAGCGGGAACGAGCAGTACTTC
J: TRBJ2-7; D: TRBD2; V: TRBV18; size: NA; CDR3: CASSPGLAGGPIDEQYF; DNA: TGTGCCAGCTCACCCGGACTAGCGGGAGGGCCCATAGACGAGCAGTACTTC
J: TRBJ2-3; D: TRBD2; V: TRBV3-1/TRBV3-2; size: NA; CDR3: CASSHTGTSVDTQYF; DNA: TGTGCCAGCAGCCACACCGGGACTAGCGTAGATACGCAGTATTTT
J: TRBJ1-2; D: NA; V: TRBV18; size: once; CDR3: CASSPSTEARGYTF; DNA: TGTGCCAGCTCACCCTCGACGGAAGCGAGGGGCTACACCTTC
J: TRBJ2-1; D: TRBD1; V: TRBV4-2; size: NA; CDR3: CASSQVAGTGGFSYNEQFF; DNA: TGTGCCAGCAGCCAAGTCGCCGGGACAGGGGGATTTTCCTACAATGAGCAGTTCTTC
J: TRBJ1-1; D: TRBD1; V: TRBV9; size: NA; CDR3: CASSARQGLNTEAFF; DNA: TGTGCCAGCAGCGCCCGACAGGGGCTGAACACTGAAGCTTTCTTT
J: TRBJ1-3; D: NA; V: TRBV30; size: NA; CDR3: CASSTASGNTIYF; DNA: TGTGCCTCTTCGACAGCCTCTGGAAACACCATATATTTT
J: TRBJ2-3; D: NA; V: TRBV7-2; size: NA; CDR3: CASSLYPVDTQYF; DNA: TGTGCCAGCAGCTTATACCCGGTAGATACGCAGTATTTT
J: TRBJ1-5; D: TRBD1; V: TRBV6-5; size: many; CDR3: CASSRDRDVNQPQHF; DNA: TGTGCCAGCAGTCGTGACAGGGATGTCAATCAGCCCCAGCATTTT
J: TRBJ1-2; D: NA; V: TRBV19; size: NA; CDR3: CASRPQGDYGYTF; DNA: TGTGCCAGTAGACCACAGGGCGACTATGGCTACACCTTC
J: TRBJ2-3; D: TRBD2; V: TRBV7-3; size: NA; CDR3: CASSLISQLAGNTDTQYF; DNA: TGTGCCAGCAGCTTAATCTCCCAGCTAGCGGGGAACACAGATACGCAGTATTTT
J: TRBJ2-7; D: NA; V: TRBV6-6; size: NA; CDR3: CASTLNSRGEQYF; DNA: TGTGCCAGCACCCTAAACTCCCGGGGCGAGCAGTACTTC
J: TRBJ1-3; D: TRBD1; V: TRBV27; size: NA; CDR3: CASSPDRAPSGNTIYF; DNA: TGTGCCAGCAGTCCCGACAGGGCCCCCTCTGGAAACACCATATATTTT
J: TRBJ2-7; D: TRBD2; V: TRBV19; size: NA; CDR3: CASSRTSGAYEQYF; DNA: TGTGCCAGTAGTAGGACTAGCGGGGCCTACGAGCAGTACTTC
J: TRBJ2-7; D: TRBD1; V: TRBV14; size: NA; CDR3: CASSRSGTGVYEQYF; DNA: TGTGCCAGCAGCCGCTCGGGGACAGGGGTCTACGAGCAGTACTTC
J: TRBJ2-7; D: NA; V: TRBV6-5; size: NA; CDR3: CASSYSGDSYEQYF; DNA: TGTGCCAGCAGTTATAGCGGAGACTCCTACGAGCAGTACTTC